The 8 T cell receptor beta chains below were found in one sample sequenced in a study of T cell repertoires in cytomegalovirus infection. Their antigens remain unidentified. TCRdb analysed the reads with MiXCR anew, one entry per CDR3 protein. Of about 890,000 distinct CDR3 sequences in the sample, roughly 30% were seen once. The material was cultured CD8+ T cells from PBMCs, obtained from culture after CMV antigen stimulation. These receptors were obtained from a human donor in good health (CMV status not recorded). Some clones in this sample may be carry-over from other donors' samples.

In DNA, the CDR3 is TGTGCCAGCAGCCAACACAGGGGGAGCTTAGGCTACACCTTC. Translated: CASSQHRGSLGYTF. The chain employs TRBV7-6 and TRBJ1-2; 8 nucleotides align to TRBD1. Losses at the gene ends were 5 bases for V and 8 bases for J; bases not matched to a gene: 10. There are 14 residues in the CDR3. Germline V CDR1 and CDR2: SGHVS, FNYEAQ.

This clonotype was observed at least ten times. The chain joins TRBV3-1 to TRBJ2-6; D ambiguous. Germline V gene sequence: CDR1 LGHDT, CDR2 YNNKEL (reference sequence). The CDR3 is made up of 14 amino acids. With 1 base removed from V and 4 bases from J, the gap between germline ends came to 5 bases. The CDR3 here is CASSQVGGANVLTF. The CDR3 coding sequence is TGTGCCAGCAGCCAAGTTGGAGGGGCCAACGTCCTGACTTTC.

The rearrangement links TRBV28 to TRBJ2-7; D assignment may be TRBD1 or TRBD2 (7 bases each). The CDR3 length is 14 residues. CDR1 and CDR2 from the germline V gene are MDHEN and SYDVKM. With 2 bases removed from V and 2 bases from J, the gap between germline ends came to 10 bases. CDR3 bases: TGTGCCAGCAGTTTACAGGGGGGGACCTACGAGCAGTACGTC. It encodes CASSLQGGTYEQYV.

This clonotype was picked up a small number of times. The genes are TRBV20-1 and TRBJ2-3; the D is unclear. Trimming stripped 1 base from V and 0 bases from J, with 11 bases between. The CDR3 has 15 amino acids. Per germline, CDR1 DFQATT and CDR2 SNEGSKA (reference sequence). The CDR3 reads CSARVQRYSTDTQYF. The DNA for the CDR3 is TGCAGTGCTAGAGTCCAGCGCTATAGCACAGATACGCAGTATTTT.

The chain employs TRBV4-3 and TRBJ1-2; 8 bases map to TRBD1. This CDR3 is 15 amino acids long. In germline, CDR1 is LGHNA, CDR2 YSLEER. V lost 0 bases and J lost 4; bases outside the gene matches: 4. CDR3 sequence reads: CASSQEEQGAYGYTF. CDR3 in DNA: TGCGCCAGCAGCCAAGAAGAGCAGGGGGCCTATGGCTACACCTTC.

CDR3 region: CASSLSGTGDSYGYTF. The CDR3 DNA is TGTGCCAGCAGCCTATCCGGGACAGGGGACAGTTATGGCTACACCTTC. The J gene is TRBJ1-2, the V gene TRBV7-9, with 10 bases lining up with TRBD1. The CDR3 is 16 residues long. The germline V gene has CDR1 SEHNR and CDR2 FQNEAQ (reference sequence). The junction had 11 bases not matched to a gene; V was cut back by 5 bases and J by 5 bases.

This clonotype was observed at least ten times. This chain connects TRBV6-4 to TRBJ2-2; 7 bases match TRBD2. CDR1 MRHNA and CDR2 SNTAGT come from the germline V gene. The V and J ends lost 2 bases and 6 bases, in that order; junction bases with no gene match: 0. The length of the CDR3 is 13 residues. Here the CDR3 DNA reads TGTGCCAGCAGTGACGGGGGGGCCGGGGAGCTGTTTTTT. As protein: CASSDGGAGELFF.

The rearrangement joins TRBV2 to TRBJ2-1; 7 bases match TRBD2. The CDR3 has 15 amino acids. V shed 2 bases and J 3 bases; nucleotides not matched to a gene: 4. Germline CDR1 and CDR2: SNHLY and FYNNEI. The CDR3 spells CASSEMGGDYNEQFF. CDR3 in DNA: TGTGCCAGCAGTGAAATGGGGGGGGACTACAATGAGCAGTTCTTC.